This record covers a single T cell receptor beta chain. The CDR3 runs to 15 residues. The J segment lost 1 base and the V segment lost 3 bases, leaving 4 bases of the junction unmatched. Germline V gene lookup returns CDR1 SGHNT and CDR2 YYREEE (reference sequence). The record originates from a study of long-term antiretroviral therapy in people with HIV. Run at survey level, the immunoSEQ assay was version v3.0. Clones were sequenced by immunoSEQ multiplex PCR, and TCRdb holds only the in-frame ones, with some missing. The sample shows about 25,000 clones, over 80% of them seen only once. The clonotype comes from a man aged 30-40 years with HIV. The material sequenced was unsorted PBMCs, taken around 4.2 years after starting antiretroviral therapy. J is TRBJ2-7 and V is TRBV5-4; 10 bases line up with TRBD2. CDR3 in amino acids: CASSSRTSGSYEQYF. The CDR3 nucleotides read TGTGCCAGCAGCTCCCGGACTAGCGGTTCCTACGAGCAGTACTTC.